The rows below give T cell receptor beta chains drawn from one sample of a study of shared clonotypes between healthy human individuals. TCRdb's copy holds only in-frame clones and misses some; the assay was immunoSEQ multiplex PCR. The table lists 730,000 or so clones, about three quarters of them singletons. Input material: memory CD4+ T cells sorted from blood. The receptors were gathered from a woman in her 30s in good health. Each CDR3 is given with its conserved first and last residue. A D gene is named only where the DNA matches it firmly. Only some rows state a clone size, as once, few, many or a class for expanded clones.

D gene	clone size	V gene	J gene	CDR3 protein	CDR3 DNA
TRBD2	NA	TRBV30	TRBJ2-3	CAWSVLAGASYTDTQYF	TGTGCCTGGAGTGTACTAGCGGGAGCGAGTTACACAGATACGCAGTATTTT
NA	NA	TRBV11-2	TRBJ2-1	CASSPRETNEQFF	TGTGCCAGCAGCCCCCGCGAGACTAATGAGCAGTTCTTC
NA	NA	TRBV7-6	TRBJ1-1	CASSLALREGGTEAFF	TGTGCCAGCAGCTTAGCATTAAGGGAAGGGGGAACTGAAGCTTTCTTT
NA	NA	TRBV6-5	TRBJ1-2	CASSHTDYGYTF	TGTGCCAGCAGCCACACGGACTATGGCTACACCTTC
NA	NA	TRBV7-9	TRBJ2-3	CASSFQGTDTQYF	TGTGCCAGCAGCTTCCAAGGCACAGATACGCAGTATTTT
NA	NA	TRBV18	TRBJ2-3	CASQEADTQYF	TGTGCCAGCCAGGAGGCAGATACGCAGTATTTT
TRBD1	NA	TRBV5-1	TRBJ2-1	CASSHGQGRYNEQFF	TGCGCCAGCAGCCACGGACAGGGTCGCTACAATGAGCAGTTCTTC
TRBD1	few	TRBV14	TRBJ2-7	CASSPGQGFGHEQYF	TGTGCCAGCAGCCCCGGACAGGGGTTTGGCCACGAGCAGTACTTC
NA	NA	TRBV19	TRBJ1-3	CASSVSTISGNTIYF	TGTGCCAGTAGTGTATCGACCATCTCTGGAAACACCATATATTTT
TRBD2	NA	TRBV27	TRBJ2-5	CASSTRTSAGQETQYF	TGTGCCAGCAGTACAAGGACTAGCGCTGGTCAAGAGACCCAGTACTTC
NA	NA	TRBV14	TRBJ1-5	CASSQGSGNQPQHF	TGTGCCAGCAGCCAAGGTTCGGGCAATCAGCCCCAGCATTTT
NA	NA	TRBV7-3	TRBJ2-7	CASSLSPSSGQYF	TGTGCCAGCAGCTTATCCCCGTCCTCGGGGCAGTACTTC
NA	NA	TRBV30	TRBJ2-7	CAWRGERYDEQYF	TGTGCCTGGAGAGGGGAGCGCTATGACGAGCAGTACTTC
NA	NA	TRBV28	TRBJ2-5	CASSFRVIGETQYF	TGTGCCAGCAGTTTCCGGGTTATCGGAGAGACCCAGTACTTC
NA	NA	TRBV28	TRBJ1-2	CASTTSGGVYGYTF	TGTGCCAGCACCACCTCCGGCGGGGTCTATGGCTACACCTTC
TRBD2	once	TRBV28	TRBJ2-7	CASSFGLAGPIITYEQYF	TGTGCCAGCAGTTTCGGCCTAGCGGGACCAATAATTACCTACGAGCAGTACTTC
NA	NA	TRBV10-3	TRBJ2-3	CATRLGSADTQYF	TGTGCCACCCGCCTCGGGAGTGCAGATACGCAGTATTTT
NA	few	TRBV19	TRBJ1-1	CASRRAGHLNTEAFF	TGTGCCAGTAGGAGAGCGGGACACCTGAACACTGAAGCTTTCTTT
TRBD2	NA	TRBV2	TRBJ2-1	CASSTGTSGSNYNEQFF	TGTGCCAGCAGTACCGGGACTAGCGGGAGTAATTACAATGAGCAGTTCTTC
TRBD1	NA	TRBV27	TRBJ1-2	CASSLADRVSTGYTF	TGTGCCAGCAGTTTAGCTGACAGGGTGTCCACCGGCTACACCTTC
TRBD2	NA	TRBV11-2	TRBJ2-1	CASSLSPLLAGDEQFF	TGTGCCAGCAGCCTTTCGCCCCTTCTAGCGGGAGATGAGCAGTTCTTC
TRBD1	NA	TRBV12-5	TRBJ2-2	CASAPGAGQGNTGELFF	TGTGCTAGTGCCCCTGGGGCGGGACAGGGGAACACCGGGGAGCTGTTTTTT
NA	NA	TRBV6-6	TRBJ2-6	CAALDSSSGANVLTF	TGTGCCGCGTTGGACAGTTCTTCTGGGGCCAACGTCCTGACTTTC
NA	NA	TRBV27	TRBJ2-7	CASRPGLYAEQYF	TGTGCCAGCAGACCGGGTCTATATGCCGAGCAGTACTTC
NA	NA	TRBV29-1	TRBJ1-1	CSVMWGVREAFF	TGCAGCGTTATGTGGGGGGTCAGAGAAGCTTTCTTT
NA	NA	TRBV7-2	TRBJ2-7	CASSLGWLLSYEQYF	TGTGCCAGCAGCTTAGGTTGGCTACTCTCCTACGAGCAGTACTTC
NA	NA	TRBV6-5	TRBJ2-5	CASSYSNRAETQYF	TGTGCCAGCAGTTACTCGAACAGGGCAGAGACCCAGTACTTC
NA	NA	TRBV29-1	TRBJ1-2	CSVEAGADGYTF	TGCAGCGTTGAGGCAGGAGCCGATGGCTACACCTTC
TRBD2	few	TRBV10-3	TRBJ2-6	CAIRSSGRGSSGANVLTF	TGTGCCATCAGGTCTAGCGGGAGGGGCTCTTCGGGGGCCAACGTCCTGACTTTC
NA	NA	TRBV28	TRBJ1-2	CASNTQTYGYTF	TGTGCCAGCAACACTCAAACCTATGGCTACACCTTC
NA	NA	TRBV29-1	TRBJ2-3	CSVPSKGLSTDTQYF	TGCAGCGTTCCCTCTAAGGGACTCAGCACAGATACGCAGTATTTT
TRBD1	once	TRBV4-1	TRBJ2-6	CASSQGQGALGANVLTF	TGCGCCAGCAGCCAAGGACAGGGGGCGCTTGGGGCCAACGTCCTGACTTTC
TRBD1	NA	TRBV5-4	TRBJ2-1	CASSYGDRGPYNEQFF	TGTGCCAGCAGCTACGGGGACAGAGGACCCTACAATGAGCAGTTCTTC
NA	NA	TRBV19	TRBJ2-3	CASARTEGDRDTQYF	TGTGCCAGTGCGCGGACGGAGGGAGATCGGGATACGCAGTATTTT
NA	NA	TRBV29-1	TRBJ1-2	CSVGEVDYGYTF	TGCAGCGTAGGGGAAGTGGACTATGGCTACACCTTC
NA	NA	TRBV11-2	TRBJ2-1	CASSLDRQSNEQFF	TGTGCCAGCAGCTTAGATAGACAGTCCAATGAGCAGTTCTTC
NA	few	TRBV2	TRBJ1-5	CASNGAISNQPQHF	TGTGCCAGCAACGGAGCGATTAGCAATCAGCCCCAGCATTTT
NA	NA	TRBV7-6	TRBJ1-1	CASSSTVNTEAFF	TGTGCCAGCAGCTCGACGGTAAACACTGAAGCTTTCTTT
TRBD2	NA	TRBV7-2	TRBJ2-7	CASSWTSGTGYEQYF	TGTGCCAGCAGCTGGACCAGCGGGACGGGTTACGAGCAGTACTTC
NA	NA	TRBV28	TRBJ2-3	CASSIINTDTQYF	TGTGCCAGCAGTATAATAAACACAGATACGCAGTATTTT
NA	NA	TRBV2	TRBJ2-2	CASSEQRLTGELFF	TGTGCCAGCAGTGAACAGCGCCTCACCGGGGAGCTGTTTTTT
NA	NA	TRBV4-1	TRBJ2-5	CASSQVVGETQYF	TGCGCCAGCAGCCAAGTTGTTGGAGAGACCCAGTACTTC
NA	NA	TRBV2	TRBJ2-1	CASSDPELGQFF	TGTGCCAGCAGTGATCCTGAACTTGGGCAGTTCTTC
TRBD1	few	TRBV28	TRBJ2-7	CASSLGGQGSEQYF	TGTGCCAGCAGTTTAGGTGGACAGGGTTCGGAGCAGTACTTC
NA	NA	TRBV7-9	TRBJ2-5	CASSLGSFLGETQYF	TGTGCCAGCAGCTTAGGAAGCTTCCTGGGGGAGACCCAGTACTTC
TRBD2	NA	TRBV5-1	TRBJ2-4	CASSLSGSQNIQYF	TGCGCCAGCAGCCTTAGCGGGAGTCAAAACATTCAGTACTTC
NA	NA	TRBV28	TRBJ1-1	CASSSGLILRNTEAFF	TGTGCCAGCAGCTCCGGACTCATATTAAGGAACACTGAAGCTTTCTTT
NA	NA	TRBV4-1	TRBJ1-2	CASRKQEGLPRGDYGYTF	TGCGCCAGCCGAAAACAAGAGGGACTACCTAGGGGAGACTATGGCTACACCTTC
NA	NA	TRBV5-4	TRBJ2-7	CASSTPRHSYEQYF	TGTGCCAGCAGTACTCCTAGGCACTCCTACGAGCAGTACTTC
TRBD1	once	TRBV11-2	TRBJ1-5	CASSGGQGGQPQHF	TGTGCCAGCAGCGGGGGACAGGGAGGTCAGCCCCAGCATTTT
NA	NA	TRBV6-1	TRBJ1-2	CASILTGLDGYTF	TGTGCCAGCATTTTAACAGGGCTTGATGGCTACACCTTC
NA	NA	TRBV13	TRBJ1-6	CASSRRNRGSPLHF	TGTGCCAGCAGCCGGAGAAATAGGGGATCACCCCTCCACTTT
NA	NA	TRBV5-1	TRBJ2-3	CASSLEQLADTQYF	TGCGCCAGCAGCTTGGAACAACTAGCAGATACGCAGTATTTT
TRBD2	NA	TRBV29-1	TRBJ2-3	CSLSPGGASTDTQYF	TGCAGCCTATCGCCGGGGGGGGCCAGCACAGATACGCAGTATTTT
NA	NA	TRBV28	TRBJ1-1	CASTPRRGNTEAFF	TGTGCCAGCACCCCCAGGAGGGGCAACACTGAAGCTTTCTTT
NA	NA	TRBV11-2	TRBJ1-1	CASSLESGHGEAFF	TGTGCCAGCAGCTTAGAGTCGGGACACGGTGAAGCTTTCTTT
TRBD2	NA	TRBV7-8	TRBJ2-7	CASSIRTSGSSEQYF	TGTGCCAGCAGCATAAGGACTAGCGGGAGTTCCGAGCAGTACTTC
TRBD1	NA	TRBV11-2	TRBJ2-7	CASSRPGQAIYEQYF	TGTGCCAGCAGCCGCCCGGGACAGGCGATCTACGAGCAGTACTTC
TRBD2	NA	TRBV7-2	TRBJ2-7	CASSFPSGVYEQYF	TGTGCCAGCAGCTTCCCTAGCGGAGTCTACGAGCAGTACTTC